A selection of T cell receptor beta chains follows, all from one sample in a study of T cell repertoires in cytomegalovirus infection. TCRdb ran MiXCR on the reads and lists one entry per CDR3 protein. Among around 190,000 distinct CDR3 sequences, 13% to 15% were seen once, and the ten largest hold roughly 27%. The sequenced material came from PBMCs. Receptors were obtained from a human donor in good health (CMV status not recorded). Some clones in this sample may be carry-over from other donors' samples. The CDR3 runs from the conserved cysteine through the conserved F or W. Fields, in order: D gene, V gene, J gene, clone size, CDR3 DNA, CDR3 protein. A D gene is named only where the DNA matches it firmly. Size is stated for part of the rows, as once, few or many counts, or as a class when the clone is expanded.

TRBD1,TRBV5-1,TRBJ1-3,NA,TGCGCCAGCAGCTCGACAGGGACTGGAAACACCATATATTTT,CASSSTGTGNTIYF
NA,TRBV20-1,TRBJ2-1,NA,TGCAGAGAACTGGGACAAAGCTCCTACAATGAGCAGTTCTTC,CRELGQSSYNEQFF
TRBD1,TRBV20-1,TRBJ1-5,few,TGCAGTGCTAGAGATGAGGGACAGGGAAACCAGCCCCAGCATTTT,CSARDEGQGNQPQHF
NA,TRBV9,TRBJ1-5,NA,TGTGCCAGCAGCCCCGGGGTGGGAGCGAGCAATCAGCCCCAGCATTTT,CASSPGVGASNQPQHF
TRBD2,TRBV6-5,TRBJ2-1,many,TGTGCCAGCAGCCCTGGACTAGCCCATGAGCAGTTCTTC,CASSPGLAHEQFF
NA,TRBV28,TRBJ2-7,NA,TGTGCCAGCAGTTTATCCGGGGGAGGAGTTTCCTACGAGCAGTACTTC,CASSLSGGGVSYEQYF
NA,TRBV28,TRBJ2-2,NA,TGTGCCAGCCGGGGGCGATGGACCGGGGAGCTGTTTTTT,CASRGRWTGELFF
TRBD1,TRBV15,TRBJ1-1,NA,TGTGCCACCAGCAGGGAAAGACAGGGGATCGGTGAAGCTTTCTTT,CATSRERQGIGEAFF
TRBD1,TRBV7-2,TRBJ2-7,many,TGTGCCAGCAGCTTAGTTTCGGGTGGGGACAGATACTCCTACGAGCAGTACTTC,CASSLVSGGDRYSYEQYF
NA,TRBV2,TRBJ1-1,NA,TGTGCCAGCACCCAGGGGCGACAGGACAACACTGAAGCTTTCTTT,CASTQGRQDNTEAFF
NA,TRBV28,TRBJ1-4,many,TGTGCCAGCAGCCCAGGGGCAATTAATGAAAAACTGTTTTTT,CASSPGAINEKLFF
TRBD1,TRBV29-1,TRBJ1-4,NA,TGCAGCGTCCGACAGGGACCTAATGAAAAACTGTTTTTT,CSVRQGPNEKLFF
NA,TRBV5-1,TRBJ2-7,many,TGCGCCAGCAGCGCGGGATTGAGGGAGCAGTACTTC,CASSAGLREQYF
NA,TRBV5-4,TRBJ2-3,NA,TGTGCCAGCAGCCAAATTGTGGACAGCACAGATACGCAGTATTTT,CASSQIVDSTDTQYF
NA,TRBV6-4,TRBJ1-1,many,TGTGCCAGCAGTCCCTCCCCGGGTAACACTGAAGCTTTCTTT,CASSPSPGNTEAFF
NA,TRBV25-1,TRBJ2-1,NA,TGTGCCAGCAGTGAACCCGGGGGGCCTTACAATGAGCAGTTCTTC,CASSEPGGPYNEQFF